This T cell receptor beta chain was identified in a study of monozygotic twins with inflammatory bowel disease. Overall study results and limits: The study supported no single strong signal or clonotype linked to IBD.

Researchers used roughly 3,700 ng of total RNA for each TCR library. Through template switching, UMIs that included a 6-nucleotide sample barcode were added. TCRdb reanalyzed the 5' RACE reads and collapses them to one entry per CDR3 protein, without DNA. Reported are 330,000 or so distinct CDR3 sequences; the ten largest clones contain over 2%. Comments on this clonotype: Its antigen is not known.

Per donor, under 3 ml of blood was collected and frozen. Germline-derived CDR1 and CDR2 are SGHRS and YFSETQ. CDR3 size: 16 residues. The chain joins TRBV5-1 to TRBJ2-3; TCRdb picks TRBD1, but there is no DNA to check that call. This clonotype was sampled from a human donor with ulcerative colitis or Crohn's disease, or a healthy co-twin of an affected twin (not recorded which). Material: blood. The CDR3 region is CASHPFPTGGTDTQYF.